This record looks at one T cell receptor beta chain sequence and its context. The antigen remains undetermined. The data were produced by immunoSEQ multiplex PCR, yet TCRdb's version contains in-frame clones alone and is incomplete. The table includes about 34,000 clones, 93% detected once. As for time point: new active TB diagnosis, blood taken before or within 7 days of starting treatment. The source of the sample is a study of T cells in tuberculosis. Overall study context: Within 7 days of starting treatment, or before, PBMC were stored.

Study-wide results and caveats: Smaller alpha distances in active tuberculosis partly reflected shorter CDR3-alpha lengths.

The V gene's germline CDR1 is LNHDA and CDR2 SQIVND (reference sequence). The CDR3 has 16 amino acids. Between the trimmed V and J ends, which lost 6 bases and 3 bases, there was a span of 17 bases. The sequence was collected from an adult with tuberculosis. The chain employs TRBV19 and TRBJ2-2; the D gene is possibly TRBD1 (5 bases). The sequences come from PBMCs, collected at tuberculosis diagnosis. In DNA form, the CDR3 reads TGTGCCAGTAGCAGCCTAACTGACAGAGACACCGGGGAGCTGTTTTTT. Its protein is CASSSLTDRDTGELFF.